The source of this T cell receptor (beta chain) is a study of breast tumors, draining lymph nodes, adjacent tissues. The sample holds many counts of this clonotype. Its antigen is unknown. CDR1 SGHRS and CDR2 YFSETQ come from the germline V gene. The CDR3 sequence is 13 residues long. The V end lost 1 base, the J end lost 9 bases, and 11 bases lay between the germline ends. Samples came from axillary lymph nodes draining the breast cancer. In TCRdb, the multiplex PCR reads were re-called with MiXCR into one record per CDR3 protein. The sample includes 120,000 or so distinct CDR3 sequences, nearly 20% of them seen just once. Study-level findings and limits: Compared with basal-like, luminal-like tumors shared significantly more repertoire with nontumor tissue. Tumors had less TCR diversity than lymph nodes, more than nontumor tissue. Findings are consistent with lymph node origin and intratumoral expansion of most tumor T cells.

The chain links TRBV5-1 to TRBJ2-1; the D is unclear. Sequenced material: axillary lymph node tissue. This sequence was found in a female donor with breast cancer. Some clones in this sample may be carry-over from other donors' samples. CDR3 bases: TGCGCCAGCAGCTTGCTCGTCCGGTCTGAGCAGTTCTTC. This translates into CASSLLVRSEQFF.